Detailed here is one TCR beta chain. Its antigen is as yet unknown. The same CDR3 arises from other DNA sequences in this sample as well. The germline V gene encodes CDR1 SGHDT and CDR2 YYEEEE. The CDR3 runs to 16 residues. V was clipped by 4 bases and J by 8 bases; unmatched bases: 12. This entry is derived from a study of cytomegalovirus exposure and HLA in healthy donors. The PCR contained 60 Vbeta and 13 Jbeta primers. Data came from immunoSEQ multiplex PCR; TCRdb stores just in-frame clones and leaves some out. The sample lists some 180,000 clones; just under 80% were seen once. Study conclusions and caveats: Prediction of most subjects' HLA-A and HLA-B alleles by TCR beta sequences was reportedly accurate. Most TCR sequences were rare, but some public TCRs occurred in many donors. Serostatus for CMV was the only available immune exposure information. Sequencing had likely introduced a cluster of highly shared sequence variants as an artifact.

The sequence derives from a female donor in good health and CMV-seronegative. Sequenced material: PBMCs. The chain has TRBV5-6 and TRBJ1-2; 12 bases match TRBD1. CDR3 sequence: CASSGPGQGALIGYTF. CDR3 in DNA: TGTGCCAGCAGCGGACCGGGACAGGGGGCGCTTATCGGCTACACCTTC.